Listed below are T cell receptor beta chains from one sample, sequenced in a study of T cells after somatic rescue of genetic block. The repertoire was sequenced with immunoSEQ multiplex PCR; TCRdb's copy has only in-frame clones and lacks some. The top ten clones hold about 1.5% of a sample with roughly 92,000 clones, just under 90% of them seen once. The sequencing sample was made of peripheral blood mononuclear cells (PBMCs). Receptors originate from a young woman. CDR3s include the opening cysteine and the closing phenylalanine or tryptophan. The D gene is left open where the match is weak. Rows may omit the clone size; those that give it use once, few, many or a size class.

V	D	size	length	J	CDR3	DNA
TRBV14	.	many	13	TRBJ1-1	CASSLQGNTEAFF	TGTGCCAGCAGCCTGCAAGGGAACACTGAAGCTTTCTTT
TRBV2	TRBD2	.	19	TRBJ2-3	CASSVGLAGGLKSTDTQYF	TGTGCCAGCAGTGTGGGACTAGCGGGAGGGCTTAAGAGCACAGATACGCAGTATTTT
TRBV6-1	TRBD1	.	14	TRBJ2-1	CASSLMGQSNEQFF	TGTGCCAGCAGTTTAATGGGACAGTCAAATGAGCAGTTCTTC
TRBV5-4	TRBD2	.	16	TRBJ2-7	CASSPLAGGPPYEQYF	TGTGCCAGCAGCCCTTTAGCGGGAGGGCCCCCCTACGAGCAGTACTTC
TRBV6-5	TRBD1	.	14	TRBJ1-6	CASSPGTDNSPLHF	TGTGCCAGCAGTCCCGGGACAGATAATTCACCCCTCCACTTT
TRBV27	.	.	13	TRBJ1-2	CASGRWGPYGYTF	TGTGCCAGCGGACGCTGGGGGCCCTATGGCTACACCTTC
TRBV28	.	.	14	TRBJ1-2	CASSPLTGLGGYTF	TGTGCCAGCAGCCCACTCACAGGTTTGGGTGGCTACACCTTC
TRBV5-1	.	.	15	TRBJ1-3	CASSWTGGTGNTIYF	TGCGCCAGCAGCTGGACGGGGGGCACTGGAAACACCATATATTTT
TRBV10-3	.	once	12	TRBJ1-2	CAIGGMGYGYTF	TGTGCCATCGGGGGCATGGGGTATGGCTACACCTTC
TRBV30	.	.	13	TRBJ1-1	CAWTPAGSTEAFF	TGTGCCTGGACGCCCGCAGGAAGCACTGAAGCTTTCTTT
TRBV19	.	.	15	TRBJ1-4	CASSFWGALGEKLFF	TGTGCCAGTAGTTTTTGGGGGGCCCTAGGTGAAAAACTGTTTTTT
TRBV5-1	.	.	11	TRBJ1-2	CASTDKYGYTF	TGCGCCAGCACGGACAAATATGGCTACACCTTC
TRBV5-1	.	once	13	TRBJ1-1	CASKGYSNTEAFF	TGCGCCAGCAAGGGGTACTCGAACACTGAAGCTTTCTTT
TRBV30	.	.	19	TRBJ1-6	CAWSGGQNITHSYNSPLHF	TGTGCCTGGAGTGGCGGCCAGAACATTACTCACTCCTATAATTCACCCCTCCACTTT
TRBV2	TRBD1	few	13	TRBJ1-5	CASIGQVNQPQHF	TGTGCCAGCATCGGACAGGTCAATCAGCCCCAGCATTTT
TRBV6-5	TRBD1	.	14	TRBJ2-1	CASSRDRVVNEQFF	TGTGCCAGCAGTCGGGACAGGGTTGTCAATGAGCAGTTCTTC
TRBV29-1	.	.	9	TRBJ1-2	CSVDPGYTF	TGCAGCGTTGATCCTGGCTACACCTTC
TRBV9	.	once	17	TRBJ2-2	CASSVAPPTENTGELFF	TGTGCCAGCAGCGTAGCCCCACCGACAGAGAACACCGGGGAGCTGTTTTTT
TRBV4-1	.	once	16	TRBJ2-7	CASSRTDSGLTYEQYF	TGCGCCAGCAGCCGGACCGATTCGGGACTGACCTACGAGCAGTACTTC
TRBV10-3	.	.	13	TRBJ2-7	CAISGQPPYEQYF	TGTGCCATCAGTGGACAGCCGCCCTACGAGCAGTACTTC
TRBV7-9	.	.	12	TRBJ2-3	CASRGAADTQYF	TGTGCCAGTCGTGGGGCTGCAGATACGCAGTATTTT
TRBV2	.	.	12	TRBJ1-5	CASNIRDQPQHF	TGTGCCAGCAACATACGGGATCAGCCCCAGCATTTT
TRBV11-2	TRBD2	once	14	TRBJ2-3	CASSPSGRGYTQYF	TGTGCCAGCAGCCCAAGCGGGAGAGGGTATACGCAGTATTTT
TRBV19	.	once	13	TRBJ1-4	CASTRDIYGELFF	TGTGCCAGTACCCGGGACATTTATGGCGAACTGTTTTTT
TRBV9	TRBD1	few	13	TRBJ1-2	CASTDRASYGYTF	TGTGCCAGCACTGACAGGGCCTCTTATGGCTACACCTTC
TRBV9	TRBD2	.	15	TRBJ2-1	CASSPISGRAGEQFF	TGTGCCAGCAGCCCTATTAGCGGGAGGGCAGGTGAGCAGTTCTTC
TRBV27	.	few	15	TRBJ2-7	CASSLVDQHSAEQYF	TGTGCCAGCAGTTTGGTTGACCAGCACTCCGCCGAGCAGTACTTC
TRBV4-2	TRBD2	.	17	TRBJ2-1	CASSPKGGTSGYNEQFF	TGTGCCAGCAGCCCCAAAGGGGGGACTAGCGGCTACAATGAGCAGTTCTTC
TRBV29-1	TRBD1	.	15	TRBJ2-7	CSVRGGQGAPGEQYF	TGCAGCGTTCGAGGGGGACAGGGGGCCCCTGGCGAGCAGTACTTC
TRBV2	TRBD1	few	14	TRBJ1-2	CASRTGTGDYGYTF	TGTGCCAGCAGGACCGGGACAGGGGACTATGGCTACACCTTC
TRBV5-4	.	once	13	TRBJ2-1	CASSLSSYNEQFF	TGTGCCAGCAGCTTGAGCTCCTACAATGAGCAGTTCTTC
TRBV5-1	TRBD2	once	16	TRBJ2-7	CASSGGLAGGPDEQYF	TGCGCCAGCAGCGGGGGACTAGCGGGAGGGCCGGACGAGCAGTACTTC
TRBV7-2	.	.	14	TRBJ2-2	CASSWGWDTGELFF	TGTGCCAGCAGCTGGGGGTGGGACACCGGGGAGCTGTTTTTT
TRBV9	.	.	16	TRBJ2-2	CASSPKTFRDTGELFF	TGTGCCAGCAGCCCCAAGACATTCCGGGACACCGGGGAGCTGTTTTTT
TRBV25-1	.	.	14	TRBJ2-2	CASSQGQYTGELFF	TGTGCCAGCAGTCAAGGGCAGTACACCGGGGAGCTGTTTTTT
TRBV5-1	TRBD2	.	15	TRBJ2-1	CASSFPGLGGNEQFF	TGCGCCAGCAGCTTTCCGGGACTAGGGGGTAATGAGCAGTTCTTC
TRBV10-3	.	.	11	TRBJ2-3	CAIKGSDTQYF	TGTGCCATCAAGGGGTCAGATACGCAGTATTTT
TRBV5-4	.	.	17	TRBJ2-7	CASSLDPTSWGSYEQYF	TGTGCCAGCAGCTTGGACCCGACTAGTTGGGGCTCCTACGAGCAGTACTTC
TRBV14	.	.	15	TRBJ2-7	CASSQAWTQFGEQYF	TGTGCCAGCAGCCAAGCCTGGACACAATTCGGCGAGCAGTACTTC
TRBV18	TRBD2	.	14	TRBJ2-7	CASSPGGGAYEQYF	TGTGCCAGCTCCCCCGGCGGGGGAGCCTACGAGCAGTACTTC